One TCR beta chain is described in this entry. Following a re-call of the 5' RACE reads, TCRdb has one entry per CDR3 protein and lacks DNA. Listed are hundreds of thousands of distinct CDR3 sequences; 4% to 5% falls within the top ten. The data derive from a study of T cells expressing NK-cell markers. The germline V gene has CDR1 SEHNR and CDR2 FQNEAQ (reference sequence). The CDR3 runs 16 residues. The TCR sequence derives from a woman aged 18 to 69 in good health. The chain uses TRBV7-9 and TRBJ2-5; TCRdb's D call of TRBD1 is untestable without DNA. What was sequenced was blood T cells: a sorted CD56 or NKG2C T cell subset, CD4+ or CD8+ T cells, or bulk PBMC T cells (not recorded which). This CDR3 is CASSLWMGGGHETQYF.